This entry lists 26 T cell receptor beta chains sequenced from one sample in a study of blood T cell repertoires in COVID-19 (dated by TCRdb to 2020 to 2021). Library preparation employed the immunoSEQ multiplex PCR assay. This is the immuneACCESS table as TCRdb keeps it, with only in-frame sequences that have V and J called. A part of the clones is gone; compared with another copy, unresolved V genes explain less than half, and the rest is unexplained. Recorded for this sample are about 94,000 clones; under 80% of them occurred a single time. Clones ranked in the top ten supply 3% to 4% of the sample. Sequencing used peripheral blood. All receptors come from a man aged 65-85 years with COVID-19, enrolled during active disease.

This clone was recorded a few times. The chain recombines TRBV9 with TRBJ1-1; 9 positions agree with TRBD1. CDR3 length equals 11 residues. Germline CDR1 SGDLS, CDR2 YYNGEE. V dropped 8 bases and J dropped 8; count of bases not matched to a gene: 4. DNA of the CDR3: TGTGCCAGTCGGGGGACAGGGGAAGCTTTCTTT. Amino acid sequence: CASRGTGEAFF.

Only one count was recorded for this clone. This chain links TRBV7-9 with TRBJ1-2; TRBD1 is a possible D gene (5 bases). V lost 3 bases and J lost 4, with 18 bases in between. The CDR3 totals 16 residues. Germline CDR1 reads SEHNR; CDR2 reads FQNEAQ (reference sequence). The CDR3 DNA sequence: TGTGCCAGCAGCTTGGGGCTGTATGGTGATATCTATGGCTACACCTTC. Residues: CASSLGLYGDIYGYTF.

The chain has TRBV28 and TRBJ2-5, with 7 bases lining up with TRBD1. V shed 6 bases, J shed 5 bases, and the junction held 6 bases outside the gene matches. The CDR3 totals 13 residues. Germline CDR1 reads MDHEN; CDR2 reads SYDVKM. CDR3 coding DNA: TGTGCCAGCAGCACAGGGGTTTTGGAGACCCAGTACTTC. It translates to CASSTGVLETQYF.

The chain is built from TRBV19 and TRBJ1-2, with TRBD1 matching over 7 bases. V lost 3 bases and J lost 7; bases outside the gene matches: 5. This CDR3 comprises 13 residues. CDR1 is LNHDA, CDR2 SQIVND, per germline (reference sequence). The CDR3 is CASSISQGGGYTF. The DNA for the CDR3 is TGTGCCAGTAGTATCAGCCAGGGGGGTGGCTACACCTTC. Combining the CDR3 with reference TRBV19 and TRBJ1-2 gives the whole variable domain DGGITQSPKYLFRKEGQNVTLSCEQNLNHDAMYWYRQDPGQGLRLIYYSQIVNDFQKGDIAEGYSVSREKKESFPLTVTSAQKNPTAFYLCASSISQGGGYTFGSGTRLTVV.

The gene calls are TRBV5-4 and TRBJ2-3; 7 bases fit TRBD2. Germline lookup yields CDR1 SGHNT and CDR2 YYREEE (reference sequence). The CDR3 sequence is 17 residues long. The V gene end was trimmed by 0 bases and the J gene end by 6 bases; junction bases not matched to a gene: 13. This CDR3 is CASSLDSGGAGVDTQYF. The CDR3 coding sequence is TGTGCCAGCAGCTTGGATTCGGGGGGAGCTGGGGTGGATACGCAGTATTTT. The entire variable domain, with the rest obtained from reference TRBV5-4 and TRBJ2-3, is as follows: ETGVTQSPTHLIKTRGQQVTLRCSSQSGHNTVSWYQQALGQGPQFIFQYYREEENGRGNFPPRFSGLQFPNYSSELNVNALELDDSALYLCASSLDSGGAGVDTQYFGPGTRLTVL.

In this sample, this clone turned up a few times. The chain combines TRBV7-2 with TRBJ2-3, with TRBD1 matching 8 bases. The germline CDR1 and CDR2 sequences are SGHTA and FQGNSA. The CDR3 spans 16 residues. V lost 2 bases, J lost 1 base, and 5 bases stayed unmatched. The CDR3 here is CASSLQGAVGTDTQYF. CDR3 DNA: TGTGCCAGCAGCTTACAGGGGGCGGTTGGCACAGATACGCAGTATTTT.

This sequence joins TRBV7-2 and TRBJ2-7, with 8 positions matching TRBD2. Germline V lookup: CDR1 SGHTA, CDR2 FQGNSA. The CDR3 loop spans 14 amino acids. The ends lost 1 base at V and 6 bases at J; junction bases unmatched: 5. CDR3 protein: CASSLGTSSSEQYF. As DNA, the CDR3 is TGTGCCAGCAGCTTAGGGACTAGCTCAAGCGAGCAGTACTTC.

The chain uses TRBV5-6 and TRBJ2-7, with 9 bases that match TRBD1. The J segment lost 3 bases and the V segment lost 0 bases, leaving 4 bases of the junction unmatched. This CDR3 has 15 amino acids. The V gene's germline CDR1 is SGHDT and CDR2 YYEEEE. For the CDR3, the DNA is TGTGCCAGCAGCTTGGATGACAGGGGGGACTACGAGCAGTACTTC. The encoded protein is CASSLDDRGDYEQYF.

V and J are TRBV27 and TRBJ1-1, with TRBD1 as a possible D gene (6 bases). V lost 5 bases to trimming and J lost 3 bases, with 13 bases between them. CDR3 size: 14 residues. CDR1 is MNHEY and CDR2 is SMNVEV in the germline V gene (reference sequence). CDR3 DNA: TGTGCCAGCAGTCGCCAAGACAGGTACACTGAAGCTTTCTTT. It codes for CASSRQDRYTEAFF.

This clone was counted only a few times. V and J are TRBV10-3 and TRBJ2-1; 7 bases match TRBD2. With 11 bases clipped from V and 7 bases from J, the junction kept 14 bases outside the gene matches. Germline assignment: CDR1 ENHRY and CDR2 SYGVKD. CDR3 size: 14 residues. The CDR3 DNA reads as TGTGCCCATGGGTCTGGGGGAGGGCCGAATGAGCAGTTCTTC. Amino acids: CAHGSGGGPNEQFF.

The J gene is TRBJ2-3, the V gene TRBV2, with D perhaps TRBD1 (6 bases). CDR1 is SNHLY, CDR2 FYNNEI, per germline. Deletions cut 8 bases from V and 2 bases from J, with 17 bases between. The CDR3 consists of 15 residues. The CDR3 reads CASDRRTTLTDTQYF. In nucleotides, the CDR3 is TGTGCCAGCGACAGGAGGACAACCCTCACAGATACGCAGTATTTT.

The genes are TRBV6-2 or TRBV6-3 and TRBJ2-5; D is ambiguous. Germline loops: CDR1 MNHEY, CDR2 SVGEGT. This CDR3 comprises 13 residues. V lost 0 bases and J 5 bases, leaving 7 bases between the germline ends. The CDR3 nucleotides are TGTGCCAGCAGTTACTCGGTAGAGGAGACCCAGTACTTC. This encodes CASSYSVEETQYF.

This clone was seen more than once but under ten times. The chain couples TRBV2 to TRBJ2-1; TRBD2 is a possible D gene (6 bases). The CDR3 totals 13 residues. The V end was cut by 2 bases, the J end by 9 bases, with 11 bases between. Germline values: CDR1 SNHLY, CDR2 FYNNEI. Written as DNA, the CDR3 is TGTGCCAGCAGTGAACACCCCGGGGGTGAGCAGTTCTTC. This translates into CASSEHPGGEQFF.

This clone appeared once. V usage is TRBV2 and J usage is TRBJ2-3; 7 bases match TRBD1. The germline gives CDR1 SNHLY, CDR2 FYNNEI. The CDR3 covers 15 residues. J was trimmed by 2 bases and V by 8 bases; bases with no gene match: 10. The CDR3 nucleotides are TGTGCCAGCTTAGAAGGGACAGCACCCACAGATACGCAGTATTTT. Translated, it gives CASLEGTAPTDTQYF.

The V gene is TRBV3-1 (or the pseudogene TRBV3-2), the J gene TRBJ2-4; D uncertain. The germline V gene has CDR1 LGHDT and CDR2 YNNKEL (reference sequence). V lost 5 bases and J 5 bases, leaving 13 bases between the germline ends. The CDR3 has 14 residues. The CDR3 region has the DNA TGTGCCAGCAGCTTGGAAGCAGGCGAAAACATTCAGTACTTC. The encoded protein is CASSLEAGENIQYF.

The V and J genes are TRBV10-2 and TRBJ1-5; 8 positions match TRBD1. The V gene's germline CDR1 is WSHSY and CDR2 SAAADI. This CDR3 spans 14 amino acids. V shed 4 bases and J 2 bases; nucleotides not matched to a gene: 1. CDR3 bases: TGCGCCAGCAGTGTGACAGGGGGCAATCAGCCCCAGCATTTT. This codes for CASSVTGGNQPQHF.

The CDR3 spells CASSQFYRSEQGQQETQYF. In DNA form, the CDR3 reads TGCGCCAGCAGTCAATTTTACCGGAGCGAACAGGGACAGCAAGAGACCCAGTACTTC. The chain recombines TRBV23-1 with TRBJ2-5, with 7 bases identical to TRBD1. TRBV23-1 is classed as an ORF, of uncertain function. V shed 1 base and J 2 bases; nucleotides not matched to a gene: 16. CDR3 length equals 19 residues.

This clone is a singleton in its sample. The rearrangement joins TRBV18 to TRBJ2-7, with a tentative D call TRBD1 (6 bases). CDR1 is KGHSH and CDR2 is LQKENI in the germline V gene. Trimming shortened V by 2 bases and J by 6 bases, and 14 bases separated the two germline ends. The CDR3 is 14 residues long. This CDR3 is CASSPGASGVEQYF. For the CDR3, the DNA is TGTGCCAGCTCACCAGGAGCATCAGGGGTCGAGCAGTACTTC.

The sample holds one count of this clone. CDR3: CASSLFGQGEQPQHF. The CDR3, as DNA: TGTGCCAGCAGTTTATTCGGGCAGGGGGAACAGCCCCAGCATTTT. The J gene is TRBJ1-5, the V gene TRBV28; TRBD1 matches 7 bases. The CDR3 runs to 15 residues. Germline trimming cut 1 base from V and 7 bases from J; bases unmatched to any gene: 7. Germline-derived CDR1 and CDR2 are MDHEN and SYDVKM.

This clone was seen once. A junction boundary mismatches the germline segment, possibly from a read error. This chain connects TRBV5-1 to TRBJ2-2; TRBD1 might be the D (6 bases). The CDR3 contains 19 residues. Germline assignment: CDR1 SGHRS and CDR2 YFSETQ. The CDR3 spells CASSLAKGVFGSNAGELFF. As DNA, the CDR3 is TGCGCCAGCAGCTTGGCGAAGGGGGTTTTTGGGTCGAACGCCGGGGAGCTGTTTTTT.

V gene TRBV6-1 combines with J gene TRBJ2-5, with 7 nucleotides matching TRBD2. V shed 0 bases, J shed 5 bases, and the junction held 0 bases outside the gene matches. Germline V gene sequence: CDR1 MNHNS, CDR2 SASEGT. The CDR3 extends over 13 amino acids. CDR3 loop: CASSEAGGETQYF. The CDR3 nucleotides read TGTGCCAGCAGTGAAGCGGGAGGGGAGACCCAGTACTTC.

The chain couples TRBV30 to TRBJ1-2, with D perhaps matching TRBD1 (5 bases). The length of the CDR3 is 14 residues. V dropped 2 bases and J dropped 5 bases, with 15 bases sitting between them. CDR1 GTSNPN and CDR2 SVGIG come from the germline V gene (reference sequence). CDR3 coding DNA: TGTGCCTGGAGTACCTCGACAGAGCCATATGGCTACACCTTC. Amino acid sequence: CAWSTSTEPYGYTF.

The CDR3 loop is CSASTGLQPQHF. The CDR3 DNA follows: TGCAGTGCTAGTACAGGTTTGCAGCCCCAGCATTTT. The chain carries TRBV20-1 and TRBJ1-5, with D possibly TRBD1 on 5 matching bases. Deletions cut 3 bases from V and 7 bases from J, with 10 bases between. This CDR3 spans 12 amino acids. Germline CDR1 and CDR2: DFQATT and SNEGSKA (reference sequence).

The chain recombines TRBV18 with TRBJ1-1; TRBD1 matches at 10 bases. J gave up 5 bases and V 3 bases, and 15 bases lay outside the gene matches. The CDR3 is made up of 18 amino acids. Germline assignment: CDR1 KGHSH and CDR2 LQKENI. The CDR3 DNA reads as TGTGCCAGCTCACCGCCGTCTGGGACAGGGGAGATTTTGACTGAAGCTTTCTTT. Encoded protein: CASSPPSGTGEILTEAFF.

Concerning this clone: Other DNA sequences from this sample encode an identical CDR3 as well. V usage is TRBV15 and J usage is TRBJ1-3; 10 bases fit TRBD1. Germline CDR1 LNHNV, CDR2 YYDKDF (reference sequence). The V gene end was trimmed by 6 bases and the J gene end by 0 bases; junction bases not matched to a gene: 2. The CDR3 extends over 15 amino acids. The CDR3 sequence is CATSRDRGSGNTIYF. Written as DNA, the CDR3 is TGTGCCACCAGTAGGGACAGGGGCTCTGGAAACACCATATATTTT.

V is TRBV3-1 (or the pseudogene TRBV3-2) and J is TRBJ2-7; 7 positions match TRBD1. The germline gives CDR1 LGHDT, CDR2 YNNKEL (reference sequence). The ends lost 7 bases at V and 6 bases at J; junction bases unmatched: 12. The CDR3 has 14 amino acids. CDR3 residues: CASTIQGYSGEQYF. The DNA for the CDR3 is TGTGCCAGCACGATACAGGGGTATTCAGGCGAGCAGTACTTC.